This T cell receptor beta chain was recovered during a study of shared T cell receptors in the human thymus. The count of this clone is one. TCRdb's copy holds only in-frame clones and misses some; the assay was immunoSEQ multiplex PCR. The profile shows roughly 500,000 clones, around three quarters of them singletons. With 3 bases removed from V and 6 bases from J, the gap between germline ends came to 12 bases. This CDR3 has 12 amino acids. The V gene's germline CDR1 is SQVTM and CDR2 ANQGSEA. The sample also formed part of further work on human thymus T cells. That investigation notes: Corrective surgery for congenital heart defects was being performed on the healthy Finnish infants who were the donors. Seemingly biased V and J gene usage marked thymic and blood repertoires. Reports from related research described highly overlapping thymic repertoires among unrelated individuals.

Sequenced sample: thymocytes. This clonotype originated in a boy younger than two with a congenital heart defect. The V gene is TRBV29-1, the J gene TRBJ2-7; the D gene is possibly TRBD1 (5 bases). The CDR3 here is CSVEALRGEQYF. The CDR3 bases are TGCAGCGTTGAGGCATTAAGGGGCGAGCAGTACTTC.